This TCR beta chain was recovered during a study of shared clonotypes between healthy human individuals. The CDR3 covers 15 residues. V shed 5 bases, J shed 3 bases, and the junction held 7 bases outside the gene matches. Germline CDR1 reads SGHRS; CDR2 reads YFSETQ. Note on this clone: Antigen: not known.

This table comes from immunoSEQ multiplex PCR, and its TCRdb copy is limited to in-frame clones, with some not included. The data show about 870,000 clones, 92% seen once. Naive CD8 populations comprised CD45RO-negative cells positively selected for CCR7, excluding terminally differentiated effector memory CD45RA+ cells. The study's findings and limits: Shared across several donors were around 5% of the naive CD4 clonotypes.

This receptor was obtained from a man aged 25 to 40 in good health. The genes are TRBV5-1 and TRBJ2-1; TRBD2 matches 8 bases. Sequenced material: naive CD8+ T cells sorted from blood. The chain's CDR3 is CASRFGLADYNEQFF. CDR3 coding DNA: TGCGCCAGCAGATTCGGACTAGCAGACTACAATGAGCAGTTCTTC. The variable domain in full, with the rest retrieved from reference TRBV5-1 and TRBJ2-1, is KAGVTQTPRYLIKTRGQQVTLSCSPISGHRSVSWYQQTPGQGLQFLFEYFSETQRNKGNFPGRFSGRQFSNSRSEMNVSTLELGDSALYLCASRFGLADYNEQFFGPGTRLTVL.